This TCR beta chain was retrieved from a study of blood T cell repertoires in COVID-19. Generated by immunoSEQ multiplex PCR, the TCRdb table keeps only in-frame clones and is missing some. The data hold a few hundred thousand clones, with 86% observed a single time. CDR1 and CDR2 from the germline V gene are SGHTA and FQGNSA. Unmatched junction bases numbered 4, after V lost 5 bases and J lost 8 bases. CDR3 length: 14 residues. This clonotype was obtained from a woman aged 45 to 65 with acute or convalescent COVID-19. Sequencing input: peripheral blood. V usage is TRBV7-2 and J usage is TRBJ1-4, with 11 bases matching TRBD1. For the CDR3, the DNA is TGTGCCAGCAGCCCCGGACAGGGGGCGGAAAAACTGTTTTTT. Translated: CASSPGQGAEKLFF. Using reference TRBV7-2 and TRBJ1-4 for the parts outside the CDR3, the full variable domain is GAGVSQSPSNKVTEKGKDVELRCDPISGHTALYWYRQSLGQGLEFLIYFQGNSAPDKSGLPSDRFSAERTGGSVSTLTIQRTQQEDSAVYLCASSPGQGAEKLFFGSGTQLSVL.